This T cell receptor (beta chain) was sequenced during a study of blood T cell repertoires in COVID-19 (TCRdb year 2020). About the full investigation: The collaborator samples originated in the United States, Italy and Spain and spanned the acute and convalescent phases of COVID-19. The material from the prospective study consisted of cDNA or gDNA derived from T cells, B-cell-depleted T cells, or PBMCs. The dataset comprised deeply sampled blood TCRbeta repertoires from subjects exposed to, actively infected with, or recovered from COVID-19. A freely available public database, intended as a resource for researchers studying the immune response to SARS-CoV-2, is where the repertoires were released. Samples came from the ongoing ImmuneRACE study (first 160 participants) plus 1,254 subjects from 6 global collaborators. A de-identified subject ID, COVID-19 status, age in years and sex were almost always included in the sample metadata. HLA class I and class II types, where available, came from metadata supplied by the sample provider rather than from assay-based typing.

In Seattle, one collaborating source enrolled patients while the infection was active and tracked those patients longitudinally over the course of disease. Whole blood was collected in K2EDTA tubes by collaborating institutions according to the institutions' own protocols. Collaborator samples were shipped for TCRbeta analysis as frozen whole blood, isolated PBMCs, or DNA extracted from either sample type. TCRbeta CDR3 regions were amplified from genomic DNA by means of the immunoSEQ Assay, a bias-controlled multiplex PCR. The authors' pipeline ran thus. Within the assay, amplification of reference gene primers was used to estimate how many nucleated cells each sample contained. To quantify the absolute abundance of each unique TCRbeta CDR3 rearrangement, sequence reads were collapsed and filtered. Productive Simpson clonality was computed per sample as the square root of Simpson's diversity index over productive rearrangements. TCRdb carries this immuneACCESS record with in-frame sequences only. Its versions omit some clonotypes, under half of them owing to an unresolved V gene in the studies checked, with the rest unexplained. Clone size and the V and J calls come from that table; the DNA yielded D and trimming. For this sample there are over 90,000 clones; 75% to 90% appear just once. Roughly 5.2% of the sample is held by the ten biggest clonotypes.

Trimming accounts for 2 bases at V and 3 bases at J, while the number of junction bases matched to no gene is 0. Its CDR3 holds 13 amino acids, cysteine through phenylalanine. This entry keeps only the CDR3 DNA: 39 bases, framed from base 1. CDR1 and CDR2, per the germline V gene, are SGHTA and FQGTGA. As regards this clone: The specificity of this receptor is unknown. No base quality values were provided; no much bigger clone lies one nucleotide off.

What the study reported, not specific to this receptor: The amount of clinical and demographic metadata varied by source and participant and was provided uncurated.

The sequence came from a woman aged 50 to 60 with COVID-19, enrolled during active disease. The chain uses TRBV7-3 and TRBJ1-2; TRBD1 matches 7 bases in the middle. The sample consisted of peripheral blood. CDR3 loop: CASSLDRDYGYTF. The DNA sequence is TGTGCCAGCAGCTTAGACAGGGACTATGGCTACACCTTC.